The 12 T cell receptor beta chains presented below share a single source sample, sequenced in a study of blood T cell repertoires in COVID-19. The data were produced by immunoSEQ multiplex PCR, yet TCRdb's version contains in-frame clones alone and is incomplete. This table has 250,000 to 350,000 clones, approximately 87% appearing once. Sequencing used peripheral blood. These receptors all come from a woman between 50 and 59 years old who had recovered from COVID-19.

The chain recombines TRBV7-2 with TRBJ1-2, with D possibly being TRBD1 (5 bases). V was clipped by 8 bases and J by 1 base, with 8 bases between them. From germline, CDR1 is SGHTA and CDR2 FQGNSA. This CDR3 has 12 residues. In nucleotides, the CDR3 is TGTGCCAGCGCCGGGGGTAACTATGGCTACACCTTC. Translated, it gives CASAGGNYGYTF. Filled out from reference TRBV7-2 and TRBJ1-2, the complete variable domain reads GAGVSQSPSNKVTEKGKDVELRCDPISGHTALYWYRQSLGQGLEFLIYFQGNSAPDKSGLPSDRFSAERTGGSVSTLTIQRTQQEDSAVYLCASAGGNYGYTFGSGTRLTVV.

The rearrangement links TRBV19 to TRBJ2-7; D perhaps matches TRBD2 (6 bases). Trimming cost V 3 bases and J 0 bases, with 15 bases left between them. Germline V gene sequence: CDR1 LNHDA, CDR2 SQIVND (reference sequence). The CDR3 runs 16 residues. The CDR3 spells CASSIISGGSSYEQYF. DNA for the CDR3: TGTGCCAGTAGTATTATTTCCGGAGGGAGCTCCTACGAGCAGTACTTC.

V is TRBV7-9 and J is TRBJ2-7; 14 bases are shared with TRBD2. The V gene end was trimmed by 6 bases and the J gene end by 4 bases; junction bases not matched to a gene: 5. The germline gives CDR1 SEHNR, CDR2 FQNEAQ (reference sequence). The CDR3 is 15 amino acids. CDR3 nucleotide sequence: TGTGCCAGCAGACCGGGACTAGCGGGAGTATACGAGCAGTACTTC. Its protein product is CASRPGLAGVYEQYF.

Only one count was recorded for this clone. The chain uses TRBV28 and TRBJ1-2, with 9 bases lining up with TRBD1. The CDR3 spans 14 residues. From germline, CDR1 is MDHEN and CDR2 SYDVKM. V trimming: 7 bases; J trimming: 4 bases; junction bases outside the gene matches: 7. This chain's CDR3 is CASTLDRGFYGYTF. The CDR3 DNA sequence: TGTGCCAGCACCCTCGACAGGGGGTTCTATGGCTACACCTTC.

This clone was found a few times. The chain couples TRBV9 to TRBJ1-2; a weak D match, TRBD1 (6 bases). This CDR3 contains 14 residues. Germline CDR1 SGDLS, CDR2 YYNGEE. Trimming shortened V by 3 bases and J by 7 bases, and 16 bases separated the two germline ends. CDR3 sequence (DNA): TGTGCCAGCAGCGAGAGGGGGTTGGGGTCTGGCTACACCTTC. Translated, it gives CASSERGLGSGYTF.

The chain is built from TRBV10-3 and TRBJ2-2, with TRBD2 matching 7 bases. The CDR3 extends over 17 amino acids. CDR1 is ENHRY and CDR2 is SYGVKD in the germline V gene. With V trimmed by 4 bases and J by 2 bases, 10 bases remained unmatched. The CDR3 bases are TGTGCCATCAGTGGTCGCCTAAGCGGGGCAAACACCGGGGAGCTGTTTTTT. Its protein is CAISGRLSGANTGELFF.

The chain links TRBV30 to TRBJ1-1, with D hard to call. Per the germline V gene, CDR1 is GTSNPN and CDR2 is SVGIG (reference sequence). V was shortened by 2 bases and J by 7 bases, with 8 bases between the two germline ends. The CDR3 has 11 residues. CDR3 in amino acids: CAWSPLGEAFF. CDR3 DNA sequence: TGTGCCTGGAGTCCCCTAGGTGAAGCTTTCTTT.

The sample holds a few counts of this clone. The V gene is TRBV19, the J gene TRBJ2-1; 11 bases align to TRBD2. CDR3 size: 16 residues. Germline V lookup: CDR1 LNHDA, CDR2 SQIVND (reference sequence). The ends lost 5 bases at V and 6 bases at J; junction bases unmatched: 9. The CDR3 spells CASSPRTSGYLNEQFF. CDR3 bases: TGTGCCAGTAGTCCCCGGACTAGCGGGTACCTCAATGAGCAGTTCTTC. Complete variable domain (other parts from reference TRBV19 and TRBJ2-1): DGGITQSPKYLFRKEGQNVTLSCEQNLNHDAMYWYRQDPGQGLRLIYYSQIVNDFQKGDIAEGYSVSREKKESFPLTVTSAQKNPTAFYLCASSPRTSGYLNEQFFGPGTRLTVL.

DNA for the CDR3: TGTGCCAGCAGTGAATTCACAGCCTCAGGGTCTGGGGCCAACGTCCTGACTTTC. This gives the protein CASSEFTASGSGANVLTF. The V gene is TRBV25-1, the J gene TRBJ2-6; D is perhaps TRBD1 (5 bases). Germline V gene sequence: CDR1 MGHDK, CDR2 SYGVNS. This CDR3 has 18 residues. The V and J ends lost 1 base and 1 base respectively, with 14 bases between them.

The chain carries TRBV4-3 and TRBJ1-4; D possibly corresponds to TRBD1 (6 bases). The length of the CDR3 is 16 residues. Germline CDR1 LGHNA, CDR2 YSLEER. Trimming pared 1 base from V and 4 bases from J, leaving 13 bases between. Here the CDR3 DNA reads TGCGCCAGCAGCCAAGTGGGACGGGACAATAATGAAAAACTGTTTTTT. It yields the protein CASSQVGRDNNEKLFF.

The chain links TRBV19 to TRBJ2-5; D perhaps matches TRBD2 (6 bases). The germline V and J ends were trimmed by 5 bases and 2 bases, with 15 bases remaining between them. This CDR3 is 15 amino acids long. Germline loops: CDR1 LNHDA, CDR2 SQIVND (reference sequence). DNA for the CDR3: TGTGCCAGTAGTTCCCCGGGGGTAGGTCAAGAGACCCAGTACTTC. Its protein product is CASSSPGVGQETQYF.

This clone was observed once. The genes are TRBV5-5 and TRBJ2-1, with D possibly being TRBD2 (6 bases). The V and J ends lost 6 bases and 5 bases respectively, with 15 bases between them. The germline V gene has CDR1 SGHKS and CDR2 YYEKEE (reference sequence). The CDR3 totals 14 residues. This chain's CDR3 is CASTGGNGHNEQFF. The CDR3 DNA reads TGTGCCAGCACAGGAGGGAATGGCCACAATGAGCAGTTCTTC.